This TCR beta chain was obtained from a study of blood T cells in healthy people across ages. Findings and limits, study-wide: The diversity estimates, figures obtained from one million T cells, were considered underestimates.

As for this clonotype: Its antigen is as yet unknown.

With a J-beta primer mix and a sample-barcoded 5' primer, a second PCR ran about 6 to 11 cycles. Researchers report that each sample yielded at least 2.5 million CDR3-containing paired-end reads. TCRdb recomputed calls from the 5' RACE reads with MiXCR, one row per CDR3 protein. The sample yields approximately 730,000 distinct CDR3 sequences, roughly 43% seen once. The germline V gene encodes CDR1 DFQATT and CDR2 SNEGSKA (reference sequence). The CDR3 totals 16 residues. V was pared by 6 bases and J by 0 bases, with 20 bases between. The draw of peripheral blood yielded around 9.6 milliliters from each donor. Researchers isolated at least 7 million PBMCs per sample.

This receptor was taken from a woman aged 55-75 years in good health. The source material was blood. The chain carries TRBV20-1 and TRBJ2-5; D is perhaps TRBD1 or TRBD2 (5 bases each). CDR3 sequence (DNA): TGCAGTGCCACGGCCCCGGGACCTAGGTACCAAGAGACCCAGTACTTC. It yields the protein CSATAPGPRYQETQYF.